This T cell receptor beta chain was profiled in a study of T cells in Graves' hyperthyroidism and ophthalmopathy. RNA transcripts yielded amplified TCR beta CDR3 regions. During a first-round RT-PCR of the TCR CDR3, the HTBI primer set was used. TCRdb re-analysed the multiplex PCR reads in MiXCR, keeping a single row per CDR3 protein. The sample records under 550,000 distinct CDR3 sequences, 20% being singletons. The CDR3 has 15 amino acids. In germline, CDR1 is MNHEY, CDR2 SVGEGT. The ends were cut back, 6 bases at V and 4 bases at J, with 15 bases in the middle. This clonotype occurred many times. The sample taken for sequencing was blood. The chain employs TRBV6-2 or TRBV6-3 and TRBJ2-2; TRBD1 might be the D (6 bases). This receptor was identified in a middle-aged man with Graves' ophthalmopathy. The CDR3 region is CASSRQVLGTGELFF. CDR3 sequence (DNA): TGTGCCAGCAGCAGACAGGTTTTGGGCACCGGGGAGCTGTTTTTT.